The present T cell receptor (beta chain) was sequenced within a study of shared clonotypes between healthy human individuals. This clone was seen just once. The antigen is not known. There were no recent acute infections or vaccinations among the donors, who were healthy HIV-negative adults. Trimming at V came to 5 bases and at J to 4 bases, leaving 11 bases not matched to a gene. The CDR3 has 15 residues. In germline, CDR1 is SNHLY, CDR2 FYNNEI. The data were produced by immunoSEQ multiplex PCR, yet TCRdb's version contains in-frame clones alone and is incomplete. The table shows 450,000 to 500,000 clones, with 81% occurring only once. General study points: Researchers sampled only blood; tissue repertoires likely differ.

The chain employs TRBV2 and TRBJ2-7; the match to TRBD2 covers 7 bases. Source material: PBMCs. The sequence was collected from a woman aged 40-49 years in good health. Some clones in this sample may be carry-over from other donors' samples. The CDR3 DNA reads TGTGCCAGCAGTCCCCAACGGGACTACCTATACGAGCAGTACTTC. It yields the protein CASSPQRDYLYEQYF.